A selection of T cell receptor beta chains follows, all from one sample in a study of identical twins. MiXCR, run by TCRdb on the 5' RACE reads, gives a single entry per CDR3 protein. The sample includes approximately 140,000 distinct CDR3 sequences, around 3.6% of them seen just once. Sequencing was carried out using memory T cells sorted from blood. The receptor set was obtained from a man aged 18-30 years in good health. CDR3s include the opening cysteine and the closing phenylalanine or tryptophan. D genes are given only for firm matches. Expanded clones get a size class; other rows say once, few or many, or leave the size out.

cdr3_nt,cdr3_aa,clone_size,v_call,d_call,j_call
TGTGCCAGCAGTATCCGGTTCCAAGAGACCCAGTACTTC,CASSIRFQETQYF,many,TRBV12-3/TRBV12-4,.,TRBJ2-5
TGCAGCGCTCGCCGGGACCCGGGGGATACGCAGTATTTT,CSARRDPGDTQYF,few,TRBV29-1,.,TRBJ2-3
TGTGCCTGCCCTGCCGGGACTAGCGAAACAGATACGCAGTATTTT,CACPAGTSETDTQYF,.,TRBV30,TRBD2,TRBJ2-3
TGTGCCAGCAGTGAAAGTGGGGGACTAGCCAACAATGAGCAGTTCTTC,CASSESGGLANNEQFF,many,TRBV6-1,TRBD2,TRBJ2-1
TGTGCCAGCAGTGAAGAGGGACAGCGCACAGATACGCAGTATTTT,CASSEEGQRTDTQYF,many,TRBV25-1,TRBD1,TRBJ2-3
TGTGCCAGCAGCCAAGCAAAGGTTCTTCTTACAGATACGCAGTATTTT,CASSQAKVLLTDTQYF,few,TRBV3-1,.,TRBJ2-3
TGCAGTGCTACCCCTGGGTTGCGGGAACAAATAACAGATACGCAGTATTTT,CSATPGLREQITDTQYF,many,TRBV20-1,.,TRBJ2-3
TGTGCCAGCAGCTTAGGCTATCAAGAGACCCAGTACTTC,CASSLGYQETQYF,many,TRBV11-2,.,TRBJ2-5
TGTGCCAGCAGCCCCGGTGGTAGCGGGAACGATGAGCAGTTCTTC,CASSPGGSGNDEQFF,few,TRBV3-1,TRBD2,TRBJ2-1
TGTGCCAGCAGCAAAGCTGCCTGGACAGGGGGCAACTCTGGGGCCAACGTCCTGACTTTC,CASSKAAWTGGNSGANVLTF,few,TRBV21-1,.,TRBJ2-6
TGTGCCAGCAGCGCTAGACCGTACACCGGGGAGCTGTTTTTT,CASSARPYTGELFF,many,TRBV16,.,TRBJ2-2
TGCGCCAGCAGAATTGCGGCGGGAACAGATACGCAGTATTTT,CASRIAAGTDTQYF,few,TRBV5-1,.,TRBJ2-3
TGTGCCAGCAGTGAAGGGACAGCCAGTGAAAAACTGTTTTTT,CASSEGTASEKLFF,many,TRBV6-1,.,TRBJ1-4
TGTGCCAGCAGCCGGTCAGATACGCAGTATTTT,CASSRSDTQYF,many,TRBV28,.,TRBJ2-3